Listed below are T cell receptor beta chains from one sample, sequenced in a study of cytomegalovirus exposure and HLA in healthy donors. Sequencing used immunoSEQ multiplex PCR; TCRdb keeps in-frame clones, though not all of them. The sample shows roughly 220,000 clones, around 80% of them seen only once. Sequencing was done on a sample of PBMCs. These receptors all come from a young woman in good health and CMV-seropositive. CDR3s include the opening cysteine and the closing phenylalanine or tryptophan. The D gene is left open where the match is weak. A clone size is listed for some rows: how often the clone was seen (once, few, many), or a class if it is expanded.

D	V	size	J	DNA	CDR3
TRBD2	TRBV5-1	NA	TRBJ2-7	TGCGCCAGCAGCTTGGGGCCTAGCGGGAGATCCGAGCAGTACTTC	CASSLGPSGRSEQYF
TRBD2	TRBV6-1	NA	TRBJ2-7	TGTGCCAGCAGTGAAGCGCTTTCACTACGGGAGGGTAAGCAGTACTTC	CASSEALSLREGKQYF
TRBD2	TRBV28	NA	TRBJ2-6	TGTGCCAGCAAAAGGACTAGCGGCGGCTCTGGGGCCAACGTCCTGACTTTC	CASKRTSGGSGANVLTF
NA	TRBV6-1	NA	TRBJ1-1	TGTGCCAGCAGTGAAGCGGAGGGGAGCAACACTGAAGCTTTCTTT	CASSEAEGSNTEAFF
TRBD2	TRBV28	NA	TRBJ2-7	TGTGCCAGCAGTTTCTCCGGACTAGGGTACGAGCAGTACTTC	CASSFSGLGYEQYF
TRBD1	TRBV11-2	NA	TRBJ1-2	TGTGCCAGCAGCTTAGCCCTTTCCGGGACAGGAATCTATGGCTACACCTTC	CASSLALSGTGIYGYTF
NA	TRBV6-6	NA	TRBJ2-2	TGTGCCAGCAGTTATGGTCGGGGGTGGAACACCGGGGAGCTGTTTTTT	CASSYGRGWNTGELFF
NA	TRBV18	few	TRBJ2-5	TGTGCCAGCTCACTACAAGAGACCCAGTACTTC	CASSLQETQYF
NA	TRBV6-5	once	TRBJ2-7	TGTGCCAGCAGCCCCGGACGTACCAGCTCCTACGAGCAGTACTTC	CASSPGRTSSYEQYF
NA	TRBV5-1	NA	TRBJ2-3	TGCGCCAGCAGCCCCGGGGCGGGCGGGAAAGGAACAGATACGCAGTATTTT	CASSPGAGGKGTDTQYF
NA	TRBV27	NA	TRBJ2-4	TGTGCCAGCAGTAGTATCCCCATCAGGACAGCTCAGTACTTC	CASSSIPIRTAQYF
TRBD1	TRBV29-1	NA	TRBJ1-1	TGCAGCGTTGTTTGGGACAGGGGAGGAACTGAAGCTTTCTTT	CSVVWDRGGTEAFF